This T cell receptor (beta chain) was documented in a study of T cell responses to AZD1222 COVID-19 vaccine. For the study at large: Researchers grouped second doses given at about 4 or about 12 weeks into one pool.

Some clones are missing from TCRdb's copy, which holds only in-frame ones; the method was immunoSEQ multiplex PCR. Among more than 85,000 clones listed, around 92% were seen once. This clonotype was sampled from an adult in good health. The sample was peripheral blood, taken on day 0 of AZD1222 vaccination.

CDR3 in amino acids: CASSPEMNTGELFF. In DNA, the CDR3 is TGTGCCAGCTCACCCGAGATGAACACCGGGGAGCTGTTTTTT. This chain links TRBV18 with TRBJ2-2, with D hard to call. V dropped 3 bases and J dropped 1 base, with 6 bases sitting between them. CDR1 KGHSH and CDR2 LQKENI come from the germline V gene. This CDR3 has 14 residues.